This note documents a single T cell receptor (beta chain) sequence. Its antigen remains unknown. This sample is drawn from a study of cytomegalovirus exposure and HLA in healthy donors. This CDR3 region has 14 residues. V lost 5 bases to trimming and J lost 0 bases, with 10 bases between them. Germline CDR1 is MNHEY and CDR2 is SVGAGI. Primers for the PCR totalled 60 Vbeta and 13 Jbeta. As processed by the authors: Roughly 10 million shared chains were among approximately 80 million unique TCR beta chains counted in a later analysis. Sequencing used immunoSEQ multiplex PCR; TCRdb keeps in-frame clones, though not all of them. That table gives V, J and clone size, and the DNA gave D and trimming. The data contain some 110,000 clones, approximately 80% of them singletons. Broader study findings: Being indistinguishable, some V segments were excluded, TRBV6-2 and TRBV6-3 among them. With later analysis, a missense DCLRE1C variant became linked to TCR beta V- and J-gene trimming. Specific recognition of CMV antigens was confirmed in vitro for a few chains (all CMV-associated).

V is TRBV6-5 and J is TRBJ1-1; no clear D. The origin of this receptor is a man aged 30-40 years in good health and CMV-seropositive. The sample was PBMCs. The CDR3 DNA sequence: TGTGCCAGCAGTCAGGTTTTCATGAACACTGAAGCTTTCTTT. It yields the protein CASSQVFMNTEAFF.